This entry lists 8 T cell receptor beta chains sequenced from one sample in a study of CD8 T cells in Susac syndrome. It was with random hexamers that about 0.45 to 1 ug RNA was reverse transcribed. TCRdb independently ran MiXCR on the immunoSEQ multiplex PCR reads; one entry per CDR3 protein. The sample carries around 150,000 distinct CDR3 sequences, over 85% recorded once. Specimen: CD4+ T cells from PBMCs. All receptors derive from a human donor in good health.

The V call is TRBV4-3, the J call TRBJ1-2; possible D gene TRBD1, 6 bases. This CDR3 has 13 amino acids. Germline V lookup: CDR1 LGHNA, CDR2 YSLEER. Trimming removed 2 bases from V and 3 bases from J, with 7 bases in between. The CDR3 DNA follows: TGCGCCAGCAGCCAAAACAGGGACTATGGCTACACCTTC. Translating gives CASSQNRDYGYTF.

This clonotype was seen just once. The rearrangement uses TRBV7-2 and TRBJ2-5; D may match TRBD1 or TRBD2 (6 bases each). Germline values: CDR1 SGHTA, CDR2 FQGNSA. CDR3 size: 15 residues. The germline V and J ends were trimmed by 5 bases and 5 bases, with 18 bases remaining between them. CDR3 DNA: TGTGCCAGCAGCCTAAAGGGGGGCCATGGTGAGACCCAGTACTTC. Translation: CASSLKGGHGETQYF.

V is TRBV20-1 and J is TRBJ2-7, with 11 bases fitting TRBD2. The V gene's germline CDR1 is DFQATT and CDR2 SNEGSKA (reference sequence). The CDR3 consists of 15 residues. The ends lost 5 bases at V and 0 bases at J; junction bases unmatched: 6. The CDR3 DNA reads TGCAGTGCTTTCGTAGCGGGGGGGAGCTCCTACGAGCAGTACTTC. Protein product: CSAFVAGGSSYEQYF.

DNA for the CDR3: TGTGCCAGCAGCCGGACAGGGGATGGCTACACCTTC. Translated, it gives CASSRTGDGYTF. V usage is TRBV28 and J usage is TRBJ1-2; 9 bases are a match to TRBD1. This CDR3 comprises 12 residues. CDR1 is MDHEN, CDR2 SYDVKM, per germline. Trimming took 6 bases from V and 6 from J; bases not matched to a gene: 2.

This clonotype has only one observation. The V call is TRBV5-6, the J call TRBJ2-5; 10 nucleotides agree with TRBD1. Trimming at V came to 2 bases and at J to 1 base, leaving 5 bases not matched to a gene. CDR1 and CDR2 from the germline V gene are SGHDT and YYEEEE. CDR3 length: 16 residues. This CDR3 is CASSLGQGVTQETQYF. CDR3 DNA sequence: TGTGCCAGCAGCTTAGGACAGGGGGTGACCCAAGAGACCCAGTACTTC. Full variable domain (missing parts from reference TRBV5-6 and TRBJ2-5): DAGVTQSPTHLIKTRGQQVTLRCSPKSGHDTVSWYQQALGQGPQFIFQYYEEEERQRGNFPDRFSGHQFPNYSSELNVNALLLGDSALYLCASSLGQGVTQETQYFGPGTRLLVL.

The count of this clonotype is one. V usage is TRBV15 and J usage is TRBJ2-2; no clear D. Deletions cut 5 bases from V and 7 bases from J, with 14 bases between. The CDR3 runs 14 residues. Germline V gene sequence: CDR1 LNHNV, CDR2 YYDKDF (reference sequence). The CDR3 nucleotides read TGTGCCACCAGCTTTGAAAGAACCCACGGGGAGCTGTTTTTT. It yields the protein CATSFERTHGELFF. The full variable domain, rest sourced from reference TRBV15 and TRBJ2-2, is DAMVIQNPRYQVTQFGKPVTLSCSQTLNHNVMYWYQQKSSQAPKLLFHYYDKDFNNEADTPDNFQSRRPNTSFCFLDIRSPGLGDTAMYLCATSFERTHGELFFGEGSRLTVL.

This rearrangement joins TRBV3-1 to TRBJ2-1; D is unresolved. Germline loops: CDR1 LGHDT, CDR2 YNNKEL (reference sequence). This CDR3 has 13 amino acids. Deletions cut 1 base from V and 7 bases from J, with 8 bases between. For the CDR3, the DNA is TGTGCCAGCAGCCAAGGTCTGAGGAATGAGCAGTTCTTC. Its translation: CASSQGLRNEQFF.

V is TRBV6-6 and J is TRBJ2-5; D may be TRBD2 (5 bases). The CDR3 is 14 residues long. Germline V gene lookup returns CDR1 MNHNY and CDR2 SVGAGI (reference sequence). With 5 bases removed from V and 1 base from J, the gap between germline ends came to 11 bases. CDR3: CASSGGWGQETQYF. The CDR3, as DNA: TGTGCCAGCAGTGGCGGGTGGGGCCAAGAGACCCAGTACTTC.